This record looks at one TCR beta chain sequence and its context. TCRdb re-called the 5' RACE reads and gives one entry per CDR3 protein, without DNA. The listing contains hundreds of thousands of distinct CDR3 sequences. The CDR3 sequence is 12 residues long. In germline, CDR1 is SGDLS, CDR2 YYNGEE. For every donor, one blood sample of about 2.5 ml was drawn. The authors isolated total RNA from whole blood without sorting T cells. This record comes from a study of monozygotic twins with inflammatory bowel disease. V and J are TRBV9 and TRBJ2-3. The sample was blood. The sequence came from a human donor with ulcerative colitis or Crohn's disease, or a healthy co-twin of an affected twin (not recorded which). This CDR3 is CASSELTDTQYF.